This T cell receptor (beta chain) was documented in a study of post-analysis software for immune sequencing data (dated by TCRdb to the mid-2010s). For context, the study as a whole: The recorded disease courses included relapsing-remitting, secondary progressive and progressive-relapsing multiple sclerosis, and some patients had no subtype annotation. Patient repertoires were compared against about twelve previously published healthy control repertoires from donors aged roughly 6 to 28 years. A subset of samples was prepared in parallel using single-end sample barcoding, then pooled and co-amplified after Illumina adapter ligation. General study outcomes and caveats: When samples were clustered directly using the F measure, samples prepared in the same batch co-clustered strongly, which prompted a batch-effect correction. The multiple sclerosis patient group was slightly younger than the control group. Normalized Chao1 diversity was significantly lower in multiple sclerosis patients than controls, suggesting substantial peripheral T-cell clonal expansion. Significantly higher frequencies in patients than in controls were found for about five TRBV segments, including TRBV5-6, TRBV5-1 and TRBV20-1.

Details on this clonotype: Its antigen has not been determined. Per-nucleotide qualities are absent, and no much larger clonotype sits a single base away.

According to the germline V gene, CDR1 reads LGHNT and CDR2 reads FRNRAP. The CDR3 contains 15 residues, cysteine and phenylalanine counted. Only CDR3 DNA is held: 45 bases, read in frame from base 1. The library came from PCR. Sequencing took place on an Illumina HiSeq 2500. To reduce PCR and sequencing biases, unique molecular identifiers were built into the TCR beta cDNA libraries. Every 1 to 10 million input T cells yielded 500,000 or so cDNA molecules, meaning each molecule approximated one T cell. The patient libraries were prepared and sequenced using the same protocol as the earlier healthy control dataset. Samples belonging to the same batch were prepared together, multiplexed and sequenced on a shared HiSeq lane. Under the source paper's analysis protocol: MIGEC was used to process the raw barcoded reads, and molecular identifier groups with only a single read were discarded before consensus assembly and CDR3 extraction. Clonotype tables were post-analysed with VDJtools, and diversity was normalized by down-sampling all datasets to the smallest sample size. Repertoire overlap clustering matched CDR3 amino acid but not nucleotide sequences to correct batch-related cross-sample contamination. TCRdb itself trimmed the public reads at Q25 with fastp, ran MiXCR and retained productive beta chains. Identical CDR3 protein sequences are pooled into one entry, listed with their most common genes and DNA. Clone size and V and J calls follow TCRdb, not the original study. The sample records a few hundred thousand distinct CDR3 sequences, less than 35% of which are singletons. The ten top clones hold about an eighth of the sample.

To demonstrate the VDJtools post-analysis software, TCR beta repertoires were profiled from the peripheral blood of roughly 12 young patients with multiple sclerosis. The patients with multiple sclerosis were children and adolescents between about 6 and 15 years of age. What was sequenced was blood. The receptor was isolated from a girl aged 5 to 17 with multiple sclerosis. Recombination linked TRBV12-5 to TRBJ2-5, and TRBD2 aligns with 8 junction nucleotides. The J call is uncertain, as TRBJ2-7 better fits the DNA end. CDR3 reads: CASGPSNGGAIEQYF. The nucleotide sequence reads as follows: TGTGCTAGTGGTCCCTCGAACGGGGGGGCTATCGAGCAGTACTTC.